This T cell receptor beta chain came from a study of T cells in Graves' hyperthyroidism and ophthalmopathy (dated by TCRdb to about 2019). Study-wide context: Peripheral blood samples were taken at the time of initial diagnosis, prior to any treatment. The paper describes TCR Vbeta CDR3 sequencing of 135 peripheral blood samples, made up of 43 ophthalmopathy patients, 70 to 80 hyperthyroidism patients and approximately 17 progressor patients. An independent validation cohort of 18 to 20 hyperthyroidism patients and more than 15 patients who later progressed to ophthalmopathy tested prospective prediction of ophthalmopathy. The 100 discovery patients were divided at random into training and test sets in a 7:3 ratio. Once sampling was done, hyperthyroidism patients were given methimazole at a starting dose of 30 mg daily, whereas ophthalmopathy patients were given high-dose intravenous methylprednisolone. To identify TCR V-J signatures that set the groups apart, the researchers used a discovery cohort of about a hundred patients, made up of roughly 45 with Graves' ophthalmopathy and some 56 with stable Graves' hyperthyroidism. The study also compared thyroid tissue and blood T-cell repertoires from roughly six Graves' hyperthyroidism patients.

The TCR beta CDR3 regions were amplified from the RNA transcripts. The TCR CDR3 was subjected to a first round of RT-PCR using the HTBI primer set and the Qiagen OneStep RT-PCR kit. A second multiplex PCR round built the libraries, followed by size selection and purification. Libraries were sequenced paired-end with 100 bp reads on an Illumina HiSeq2000. In the source study's methods: SOAPnuke was used to process the raw data, throwing out any read that contained adapters or uncalled bases, had a mean Phred below 15, or lacked an exact constant-primer or identifier match. COPE v1.2.5 was used to merge high-quality paired reads, and clonotypes were defined as unique nucleotide sequences. MiTCR v1.1 was used to align the clonotypes against IMGT TRBV, TRBD and TRBJ reference segments. Analysis was restricted to V-J combinations with a frequency above 0.0001, which covered about 99% of repertoires. The TCS score was defined as F50 (clonal expansion) divided by E x V (chaos), with BLOSUM62-based TCRdist calculated between CDR3 peptides within each V-J. Welch's t-statistics and random forest reduced 500 to 650 V-J features to under 15, which were used in a naive Bayes classifier (R e1071). TCRdb cleaned the public reads at Q25 with fastp, built clones with MiXCR and kept in-frame beta chains. Duplicate CDR3 protein sequences are folded into a single record with the most common DNA and genes. The V and J calls were determined by TCRdb, not by the authors. This sample is represented by 490,000 or so distinct CDR3 sequences; 22% of them were singletons. In total, the top ten clones hold about half of the sample.

Overall study results and their limits: A model built on a 13 V-J signature distinguished ophthalmopathy from stable hyperthyroidism, reaching about 88% sensitivity and about 81% specificity in cross-validation and 80%/75% in testing. Blood samples also contained most of the expanded thyroid clonotypes (frequency above 0.001), which suggests that blood repertoires may reflect thyroid immune responses. During validation, the model predicted progression to ophthalmopathy a median of around six months ahead of onset, with around 70% sensitivity and more than 72% specificity. No statistical method was used to fix the sample size in advance, and group allocation was not hidden from the investigators.

About this clonotype itself: It lacks a known antigen. Base quality data are lacking; no much larger clone is found one base away.

Ophthalmopathy patients had moderately to severely active disease, with a Clinical Activity Score of 3 or more, a NOSPECS grade of 4 or more, and a disease duration of less than 3 months. Any patient with an uncontrolled infection, another autoimmune disease, pregnancy or lactation was excluded. Diagnoses were established on the basis of clinical symptoms, serum thyroxine and TRAb, thyroid ultrasound, and orbital computed tomography. PBMCs were isolated from more than 9 ml of fresh peripheral blood by Ficoll-Paque density gradient centrifugation. Trizol reagent was used to extract total RNA, and RNA quality was then checked on an Agilent 2100 Bioanalyzer. V is cut by 3 bases and J by 10 bases, and the space between the germline ends is 13 bases. According to the germline V gene, CDR1 reads SNHLY and CDR2 reads FYNNEI. Spanning cysteine to phenylalanine, the CDR3 consists of 14 amino acids. Only the CDR3 region is kept as DNA, spanning 42 bases read in frame from base 1.

The V and J segments used are TRBV2 and TRBJ1-6; the D gene cannot be named for sure. This sequence originates from a woman in her seventies with Graves' ophthalmopathy. The specimen was blood. The CDR3 region has the sequence CASSDNGVGSPLHF. The bases are TGTGCCAGCAGTGATAACGGTGTAGGGTCACCCCTCCACTTT.